The clone carrying this T cell receptor beta chain appeared a few times. Its antigen is unidentified. The sample comes from a study of T-cell memory formation after mild COVID-19. With constant-segment primers, 5'RACE yielded cDNA libraries of TCR alpha and TCR beta that carried sample barcodes and UMIs. TCRdb recomputed calls from the 5' RACE reads with MiXCR, one row per CDR3 protein. The data hold 45,000 to 65,000 distinct CDR3 sequences, with more than 8% observed a single time. Notes on the study in general: Whereas later expanders leaned CD4+, clones contracting day 15 to 85 showed a balanced CD4/CD8 makeup. The study found contracting CD4+ clones mainly in CM and EM and contracting CD8+ clones in EMRA.

The V end was cut by 3 bases, the J end by 10 bases, with 19 bases between. The length of the CDR3 is 14 residues. Germline V gene lookup returns CDR1 SGDLS and CDR2 YYNGEE. Sample: PBMCs or a T cell subset sorted from them (not recorded which). The chain combines TRBV9 with TRBJ1-1; D call uncertain. This sequence was found in a man between 18 and 29 years old who had mild COVID-19 (a few samples of this study predate the infection). Cell type and time point are not known. Here the CDR3 reads CASSGVKGFSRAFF. CDR3 in DNA: TGTGCCAGCAGCGGTGTTAAAGGGTTCTCCCGAGCTTTCTTT. The variable domain in full, with the rest retrieved from reference TRBV9 and TRBJ1-1, is DSGVTQTPKHLITATGQRVTLRCSPRSGDLSVYWYQQSLDQGLQFLIQYYNGEERAKGNILERFSAQQFPDLHSELNLSSLELGDSALYFCASSGVKGFSRAFFGQGTRLTVV.